This TCR beta chain was captured in a study of cytomegalovirus exposure and HLA in healthy donors. Study results and caveats: In terms of immune exposure information, only CMV serostatus was available. Analysis performed later found more than 15,000 TCR beta sequences associated with HLA alleles at 0.05 false discovery rate. V- and J-gene trimming in TCR beta was tied to a missense DCLRE1C variant by an analysis performed later. Earlier results showed most TCR beta V segments being productive about 87% or about 30% of the time.

On this clone: What it binds is not known. One end of the junction does not line up with germline, which may come from a read error.

Germline CDR1 is SSHAT and CDR2 is FNYEAQ (reference sequence). The CDR3 extends over 13 amino acids. The PCR used 60 Vbeta and 13 Jbeta primers. The assay was immunoSEQ multiplex PCR, and TCRdb's table has in-frame clones only and misses some. The top ten clones hold 7% to 9.5% of a sample with 55,000 to 80,000 clones, approximately 77% of them seen once. The TCR comes from a woman younger than 45 in good health and CMV-seropositive. The specimen was PBMCs. This chain links TRBV7-7 with TRBJ2-2; no clear D. The chain's CDR3 is CASSLRVQGELFF. CDR3 nucleotides: TGTGCTAGCAGCTTACGGGTCCAAGGGGAGCTGTTTTTT.